This T cell receptor (beta chain) comes out of a study of identical twins. This clonotype was seen many times. Its antigen is currently unknown. Template switching added a universal primer binding site, and final cDNA carried unique molecular identifiers. TCRdb used MiXCR to reprocess the 5' RACE reads, holding one entry per CDR3 protein. In the table there are about 240,000 distinct CDR3 sequences, 7% to 8.5% of which are singletons. Study observations and caveats: Not following the same donors, the study drew its conclusions from cross-sectional statistical analysis. Memory repertoires lacked the insertion deficit that abundant cord blood beta clonotypes showed.

The germline V and J ends were trimmed by 3 bases and 4 bases, with 15 bases remaining between them. The V gene's germline CDR1 is SEHNR and CDR2 FQNEAQ (reference sequence). This CDR3 region has 15 residues. These data also formed part of another study, on yellow fever vaccine responses in identical twins. Per that paper: The authors reported partly convergent, partly personalized vaccine responses in identical twins.

The source is a woman between 18 and 29 years old in good health. Sequencing was performed on CD8+ T cells sorted from blood. The chain links TRBV7-9 to TRBJ1-1; TRBD1 is a possible D gene (6 bases). CDR3 sequence (DNA): TGTGCCAGCAGCTTCCCTGGACAGCGGGGCACTGAAGCTTTCTTT. It is translated as CASSFPGQRGTEAFF.